This is a list of T cell receptor beta chains from one sample in a study of blood T cells in healthy people across ages. TCRdb called the 5' RACE reads again in MiXCR, with one record for every CDR3 protein. The repertoire holds 710,000 or so distinct CDR3 sequences, with 32% as singletons. The sample was blood. The receptors here all came from an elderly woman in good health. Each CDR3 is given with its conserved first and last residue. The order of the fields is V gene, J gene, D gene, clone size, CDR3 protein, CDR3 DNA. A D gene is named only where the DNA matches it firmly. The size of a clone is reported for some rows only, either as once, few or many, or as a class for expanded clones.

V: TRBV7-9; J: TRBJ1-6; D: -; size: -; CDR3: CASSLPAQGNSPLHF; DNA: TGTGCCAGCAGCCTTCCGGCGCAGGGGAATTCACCCCTCCACTTT
V: TRBV28; J: TRBJ1-1; D: -; size: -; CDR3: CACRERTPNTEAFF; DNA: TGTGCCTGCAGGGAAAGGACACCGAACACTGAAGCTTTCTTT
V: TRBV7-2; J: TRBJ1-2; D: -; size: many; CDR3: CASTPRGGGGIYGYTF; DNA: TGTGCCAGCACCCCAAGGGGGGGCGGAGGCATATATGGCTACACCTTC
V: TRBV27; J: TRBJ2-6; D: -; size: once; CDR3: CASSLLGGTGANVLTF; DNA: TGTGCCAGCAGTTTATTAGGGGGAACTGGGGCCAACGTCCTGACTTTC
V: TRBV12-3/TRBV12-4; J: TRBJ2-7; D: TRBD2; size: -; CDR3: CASSSTRLAGGRYEQYF; DNA: TGTGCCAGCAGTTCCACGAGACTAGCGGGAGGAAGGTACGAGCAGTACTTC
V: TRBV12-3/TRBV12-4; J: TRBJ2-7; D: -; size: -; CDR3: CASRRSVEQYF; DNA: TGTGCCAGCAGAAGATCGGTTGAGCAGTACTTC
V: TRBV5-1; J: TRBJ2-7; D: -; size: -; CDR3: CASSWGDYEQYF; DNA: TGCGCCAGCAGTTGGGGGGACTACGAGCAGTACTTC
V: TRBV19; J: TRBJ2-3; D: -; size: -; CDR3: CARWGAGAYTDTQYF; DNA: TGTGCCAGGTGGGGGGCGGGGGCCTACACAGATACGCAGTATTTT
V: TRBV25-1; J: TRBJ2-3; D: TRBD2; size: many; CDR3: CASSDPRRGGTDTQYF; DNA: TGTGCCAGCAGTGACCCCCGTCGGGGGGGCACAGATACGCAGTATTTT
V: TRBV20-1; J: TRBJ2-1; D: TRBD1; size: many; CDR3: CSARRQGNPSYNEQFF; DNA: TGCAGTGCTAGAAGACAGGGGAATCCCTCCTACAATGAGCAGTTCTTC
V: TRBV12-3/TRBV12-4; J: TRBJ1-2; D: TRBD1; size: many; CDR3: CASSPNNPGGDGYTF; DNA: TGTGCCAGCAGCCCCAATAATCCAGGGGGGGATGGCTACACCTTC
V: TRBV29-1; J: TRBJ2-5; D: TRBD2; size: few; CDR3: CSVGLAAETQYF; DNA: TGCAGCGTCGGACTAGCGGCAGAGACCCAGTACTTC
V: TRBV12-5; J: TRBJ1-5; D: -; size: few; CDR3: CASGLVAGNQPQHF; DNA: TGTGCTAGTGGTTTGGTAGCGGGGAATCAGCCCCAGCATTTT
V: TRBV2; J: TRBJ2-3; D: -; size: -; CDR3: CASSVRALTDTQYF; DNA: TGTGCCAGCAGCGTCCGGGCCCTAACAGATACGCAGTATTTT
V: TRBV6-6; J: TRBJ2-5; D: TRBD2; size: -; CDR3: CASSRRTSGGTGNEQYF; DNA: TGTGCCAGCAGTCGACGGACTAGCGGGGGGACGGGCAATGAGCAGTACTTC
V: TRBV20-1; J: TRBJ2-1; D: TRBD2; size: many; CDR3: CSATSGYTGGFDNEQFF; DNA: TGCAGTGCTACCTCCGGCTACACGGGGGGATTTGACAATGAGCAGTTCTTC
V: TRBV9; J: TRBJ2-1; D: TRBD2; size: many; CDR3: CASSVVGRPGLAGDNEQFF; DNA: TGTGCCAGCAGCGTAGTGGGACGACCGGGACTAGCGGGGGACAATGAGCAGTTCTTC
V: TRBV29-1; J: TRBJ1-2; D: -; size: few; CDR3: CSVEDRWGRDRGDYGYTF; DNA: TGCAGCGTTGAAGATCGTTGGGGCAGGGACCGGGGGGATTATGGCTACACCTTC
V: TRBV27; J: TRBJ1-6; D: TRBD1; size: -; CDR3: CASSSASVGTGGSPLHF; DNA: TGTGCCAGCAGTTCGGCCAGTGTGGGGACAGGGGGTTCACCCCTCCACTTT
V: TRBV7-2; J: TRBJ2-3; D: -; size: many; CDR3: CASSPHDTQYF; DNA: TGTGCCAGCAGCCCCCACGATACGCAGTATTTT
V: TRBV5-1; J: TRBJ2-5; D: -; size: few; CDR3: CASRESLQETQYF; DNA: TGCGCCAGCAGGGAAAGTTTACAAGAGACCCAGTACTTC
V: TRBV18; J: TRBJ1-5; D: TRBD1; size: few; CDR3: CASSPYGQGSNQPQHF; DNA: TGTGCCAGCTCACCATATGGACAGGGTAGCAATCAGCCCCAGCATTTT
V: TRBV10-3; J: TRBJ2-3; D: TRBD1; size: -; CDR3: CAVSEGGTDAQYF; DNA: TGTGCCGTCAGTGAAGGGGGCACAGATGCGCAGTATTTT
V: TRBV20-1; J: TRBJ2-5; D: -; size: many; CDR3: CSARLALLGTQYF; DNA: TGCAGTGCTAGACTCGCGCTACTCGGGACCCAGTACTTC
V: TRBV20-1; J: TRBJ2-4; D: TRBD2; size: many; CDR3: CSARVASGGPRAKNIQYF; DNA: TGCAGTGCTAGAGTAGCTAGCGGGGGCCCACGGGCCAAAAACATTCAGTACTTC
V: TRBV15; J: TRBJ1-6; D: -; size: many; CDR3: CATSRDRISNSPLHF; DNA: TGTGCCACCAGCAGAGACCGGATATCTAATTCACCCCTCCACTTT
V: TRBV7-3; J: TRBJ2-5; D: -; size: many; CDR3: CASSRTREETQYF; DNA: TGTGCCAGCAGCCGAACCAGGGAGGAGACCCAGTACTTC
V: TRBV12-3/TRBV12-4; J: TRBJ1-3; D: TRBD1; size: few; CDR3: CASSFPRTGSGNTIYF; DNA: TGTGCCAGCAGTTTTCCTAGGACAGGGTCCGGAAACACCATATATTTT
V: TRBV7-9; J: TRBJ2-3; D: -; size: -; CDR3: CASSLEGLTDAQYF; DNA: TGTGCCAGCAGCTTAGAGGGCCTCACAGATGCGCAGTATTTT
V: TRBV20-1; J: TRBJ1-1; D: -; size: once; CDR3: CSAPPSGRMNTEAFF; DNA: TGCAGTGCTCCACCCTCAGGGCGCATGAACACTGAAGCTTTCTTT
V: TRBV20-1; J: TRBJ1-5; D: TRBD1; size: -; CDR3: CSATGADQPQHF; DNA: TGCAGTGCCACAGGGGCCGATCAGCCCCAGCATTTT
V: TRBV18; J: TRBJ2-3; D: TRBD1; size: many; CDR3: CASSPRQGGPDTQYF; DNA: TGTGCCAGCTCACCGCGACAGGGCGGCCCAGATACGCAGTATTTT
V: TRBV7-9; J: TRBJ2-3; D: -; size: many; CDR3: CASSFVRGKTDTQYF; DNA: TGTGCCAGCAGCTTTGTTCGGGGTAAGACAGATACGCAGTATTTT